A selection of T cell receptor beta chains follows, all from one sample in a study of CD8+CD57+ T cells in acquired aplastic anemia. One entry per CDR3 protein results from TCRdb running MiXCR on the reads. The data hold about 130,000 distinct CDR3 sequences, with 48% observed a single time. The sequencing input was sorted CD4+, CD8+, or CD8+CD57+ T cells (not recorded which) from PBMCs. All receptors derive from a human donor in good health, serving as a control. CDR3s leave out the opening cysteine and the closing phenylalanine or tryptophan.

V gene	CDR3 protein
TRBV6-1	ASRGDRTFSGNTIY
TRBV19	ASSAQGYYGYT
TRBV19	ASRKGALEAF
TRBV9	ASSATGGSGNTIY
TRBV29-1	NVEPRGNEKLF
TRBV19	ASSPRDREVYGYT
TRBV2	ALPRDNSYEQY
TRBV10-3	AISRGTEAF
TRBV10-2	ATWGQGPSYEQY
TRBV7-3	ASSVEGANRGNTIY
TRBV18	ASSPLDVNNYGYT
TRBV7-9	ATTEQGTSPLH
TRBV7-2	ASSPGQSNSPLH
TRBV29-1	SVGPTDYGYT
TRBV7-6	ASSLARNQPQH
TRBV10-3	AISEDNNYGYT
TRBV10-3	AISEGTAKNSPLH
TRBV7-9	ASSSLGANYGYT
TRBV2	ASSDQGGELF
TRBV6-1	ASHTGGGSDGYT
TRBV19	ASWDREGGNTIY
TRBV9	ASSAGRGWTDTQY
TRBV4-1	ASSQEGDGYT
TRBV6-1	ASSTFTGGGGEKLF
TRBV12-5	ASGLVEWSTWGHT
TRBV7-8	ASSWVDTGELF
TRBV11-2	ASRGQGASYNEQF
TRBV15	ATSRAPGLAGSKF
TRBV11-2	ASSLDPRGGGARDTQY
TRBV9	ASSVSGTGGLFEQF
TRBV15	ATSSEGSTQY
TRBV25-1	ASSVGGQSSYEQY
TRBV24-1	ATSDSGPGRNEQF
TRBV6-2/TRBV6-3	ATLTRGKGTYNEQF
TRBV20-1	STKDGSYNEQF
TRBV5-5	ASSRDINSPLH
TRBV4-1	ASSPAGAMSTEAF
TRBV5-4	ASSKGSRDLRTQY
TRBV6-5	ASRMPGANEQF
TRBV5-6	ASSLGHTGYT
TRBV6-5	ASRGLQEDTEAF
TRBV6-1	ASGTGTASYNEQF
TRBV20-1	SARWGARNYGYT
TRBV5-4	ASSPDSQGRPQY